This T cell receptor beta chain was sequenced in a study of human T cells and chemical hapten exposure. This clonotype was observed a few times. TCRdb fed the RACE reads into MiXCR, producing one record per CDR3 protein. The table has fewer than 95,000 distinct CDR3 sequences, approximately 10% seen once. Time point in this sample: patch test 1, 2 weeks after DPC sensitization. Described treatment: therapeutic diphenylcyclopropenone sensitization with weekly scalp DPC. Blood was drawn before each patch test was applied. Germline V gene data show CDR1 as SGHAT and CDR2 as FQNNGV. The CDR3 sequence is 18 residues long. The V segment lost 2 bases and the J segment 2 bases; nucleotides outside the gene matches: 10.

The sequencing used whole blood, collected in connection with sensitization to the hapten diphenylcyclopropenone (DPC). The rearrangement joins TRBV11-2 to TRBJ2-2, with 8 bases aligning to TRBD2. The source is a man aged 35 to 55 with alopecia areata. Some clones in this sample may be carry-over from other donors' samples. The CDR3 nucleotides are TGTGCCAGCAGCTTAAGGCCCCCCGGGAGGGAAAACACCGGGGAGCTGTTTTTT. Its protein is CASSLRPPGRENTGELFF.